This T cell receptor (beta chain) was captured in a study of blood T cell repertoires in COVID-19. As for the study in general: PBMCs, B-cell-depleted T cells, or T cells provided the cDNA or gDNA that made up the material.

The protocol was immunoSEQ multiplex PCR, while the TCRdb copy is restricted to in-frame clones and leaves out a portion. Of about 140,000 clones listed, nearly 80% were seen once; the top ten hold roughly 2.9%. Enrollees, about 18 to 90 years old, lived in 24 US areas. Two negative PCRs, clearance, or symptom resolution were required of recovered Cohort 3 donors. Per the germline V gene, CDR1 is SGHDT and CDR2 is YYEEEE. V lost 4 bases to trimming and J lost 5 bases; unmatched junction nucleotides: 6. The CDR3 length is 15 residues. Material: PBMCs or T cells enriched from blood (not recorded which). The source of this sequence is a woman between 50 and 59 years old who had recovered from COVID-19. V usage is TRBV5-6 and J usage is TRBJ2-3, with 11 bases fitting TRBD1. CDR3 residues: CASSPGTGGGDTQYF. The CDR3 DNA reads TGTGCCAGCAGCCCCGGGACAGGGGGGGGAGATACGCAGTATTTT.